This record concerns one T cell receptor (beta chain) sequence. Only in-frame clones appear in the TCRdb table, and some are missing; sequencing was by immunoSEQ multiplex PCR. The sample comprises 150,000 to 200,000 clones, around 77% of which are singletons, and approximately 3% rests with the top ten. This entry belongs to a study of blood T cell repertoires in COVID-19. Study overall: COVID-19 samples, acute and convalescent, were from the United States, Italy and Spain. Sources were T cells, B-cell-depleted T cells, or PBMCs; the material itself was cDNA or gDNA.

What was sequenced was peripheral blood. This clonotype originated in a man between 65 and 80 years old with acute or convalescent COVID-19.

The CDR3 is CASSQTDRVAGANVLTF. The CDR3 region has the DNA TGCGCCAGCAGCCAGACGGACAGGGTGGCTGGGGCCAACGTCCTGACTTTC. The V gene is TRBV4-1, the J gene TRBJ2-6; 8 positions agree with TRBD1. Trimming cost V 3 bases and J 2 bases; bases outside gene matches: 6. Looked up from germline, CDR1 is MGHRA and CDR2 is YSYEKL. This CDR3 is 17 amino acids long.